This passage covers 14 T cell receptor beta chains from one sample sequenced in a study of blood T cell repertoires in COVID-19. Libraries were prepared by immunoSEQ multiplex PCR; TCRdb keeps only in-frame clonotypes and omits some of them. Of 65,000 or so clones listed, more than 65% are singletons. The sample taken for sequencing was peripheral blood. These receptors originate from a human donor in a cohort sampled during active COVID-19.

The chain carries TRBV7-2 and TRBJ2-1; 10 positions match TRBD2. Trimming cost V 5 bases and J 9 bases; bases outside gene matches: 7. Germline CDR1 reads SGHTA; CDR2 reads FQGNSA. The CDR3 totals 14 residues. CDR3 amino acids: CASSLTGTSVEQFF. CDR3 bases: TGTGCCAGCAGCCTCACCGGGACTAGCGTTGAGCAGTTCTTC. The full variable domain, in which reference TRBV7-2 and TRBJ2-1 provide the parts outside the CDR3, is GAGVSQSPSNKVTEKGKDVELRCDPISGHTALYWYRQSLGQGLEFLIYFQGNSAPDKSGLPSDRFSAERTGGSVSTLTIQRTQQEDSAVYLCASSLTGTSVEQFFGPGTRLTVL.

In its sample, this clone was seen once. The V gene is TRBV6-2 or TRBV6-3, the J gene TRBJ1-1, with 7 nucleotides matching TRBD1. Germline CDR1 MNHEY, CDR2 SVGEGT. V lost 2 bases and J lost 5; bases outside the gene matches: 14. This CDR3 has 17 amino acids. For the CDR3, the DNA is TGTGCCAGCAGTTACCCCCGACAGGGAACGTGGGAAACTGAAGCTTTCTTT. It is translated as CASSYPRQGTWETEAFF.

This clone showed up just once. This sequence joins TRBV6-1 and TRBJ1-1; D uncertain. Germline CDR1 reads MNHNS; CDR2 reads SASEGT. The ends were cut back, 2 bases at V and 7 bases at J, with 20 bases in the middle. There are 16 residues in the CDR3. For the CDR3, the DNA is TGTGCCAGCAGTGAACTTTTTGGAAGAGGGCGCGGTGAAGCTTTCTTT. Residues: CASSELFGRGRGEAFF.

This sequence joins TRBV5-1 and TRBJ1-1, with D tentatively TRBD1 (5 bases). V was shortened by 0 bases and J by 1 base, with 10 bases between the two germline ends. This CDR3 is 15 amino acids long. The germline CDR1 and CDR2 sequences are SGHRS and YFSETQ. The CDR3 loop reads CASSLGQGRNTEAFF. In DNA, the CDR3 is TGCGCCAGCAGCTTGGGTCAGGGAAGGAACACTGAAGCTTTCTTT.

This clone was recorded many times. J is TRBJ1-4 and V is TRBV7-6, with 8 nucleotides matching TRBD1. V shed 5 bases and J 8 bases; nucleotides not matched to a gene: 10. CDR3 length: 15 amino acids. CDR1 SGHVS and CDR2 FNYEAQ come from the germline V gene. CDR3 sequence (DNA): TGTGCCAGCAGCCCTCAGGGGGCGCGGGCCGAAAAACTGTTTTTT. Protein product: CASSPQGARAEKLFF.

This sequence joins TRBV6-5 and TRBJ2-7; 8 bases are shared with TRBD2. The length of the CDR3 is 14 residues. Germline lookup yields CDR1 MNHEY and CDR2 SVGAGI. With 6 bases clipped from V and 3 bases from J, the junction kept 7 bases outside the gene matches. The CDR3 spells CASRRAGALYEQYF. The CDR3 region has the DNA TGTGCCAGCAGGCGAGCGGGAGCCCTCTACGAGCAGTACTTC.

The chain is built from TRBV7-3 and TRBJ2-2; TRBD1 might be the D (7 bases). Looked up from germline, CDR1 is SGHTA and CDR2 is FQGTGA. Trimming took 5 bases from V and 4 from J, leaving 17 bases between them. The CDR3 covers 16 residues. Here the CDR3 reads CASSPGGLRSTGELFF. The CDR3 bases are TGTGCCAGCAGCCCAGGGGGACTGCGATCCACCGGGGAGCTGTTTTTT.

The gene calls are TRBV3-1 (or the pseudogene TRBV3-2) and TRBJ2-5; D perhaps matches TRBD2 (7 bases). V lost 4 bases to trimming and J lost 2 bases, with 20 bases between them. CDR1 and CDR2 (germline): LGHDT, YNNKEL (reference sequence). CDR3 length equals 17 residues. The CDR3 spells CASSLRGGGSSQETQYF. In DNA form, the CDR3 reads TGTGCCAGCAGCCTCAGAGGGGGGGGCTCCTCACAAGAGACCCAGTACTTC.

V gene TRBV4-3 combines with J gene TRBJ1-1; 9 bases are shared with TRBD1. With 2 bases clipped from V and 1 base from J, the junction kept 2 bases outside the gene matches. Germline V gene sequence: CDR1 LGHNA, CDR2 YSLEER. The CDR3 is 15 residues long. This chain's CDR3 is CASSQLTGGNTEAFF. The DNA of the CDR3 is TGCGCCAGCAGCCAACTGACAGGGGGGAACACTGAAGCTTTCTTT.

This chain joins TRBV24-1 and TRBJ2-3; 7 nucleotides line up with TRBD2. V trimming: 10 bases; J trimming: 0 bases; junction bases outside the gene matches: 0. CDR3 length equals 12 residues. From germline, CDR1 is KGHDR and CDR2 SFDVKD. The CDR3 protein is CATSGSTDTQYF. As DNA, the CDR3 is TGTGCCACTAGCGGGAGCACAGATACGCAGTATTTT.

The chain couples TRBV7-9 to TRBJ2-3; a weak D match, TRBD2 (6 bases). The germline gives CDR1 SEHNR, CDR2 FQNEAQ (reference sequence). Trimming took 8 bases from V and 1 from J, leaving 16 bases between them. The CDR3 sequence is 15 residues long. This CDR3 reads CASGLGGWGTDTQYF. DNA of the CDR3: TGTGCCAGCGGCCTTGGGGGGTGGGGCACAGATACGCAGTATTTT.

This clone showed up just a few times. This chain uses TRBV30 with TRBJ2-7; tentative D call: TRBD2 (6 bases). The germline V and J ends were trimmed by 1 base and 4 bases, with 14 bases remaining between them. CDR3 size: 14 residues. Germline V gene data show CDR1 as GTSNPN and CDR2 as SVGIG (reference sequence). CDR3 in DNA: TGTGCCTGGAGTGCCGGTGGGGGGTGGTACGAGCAGTACTTC. It encodes CAWSAGGGWYEQYF.

This clone was seen ten or more times. The V gene is TRBV4-1, the J gene TRBJ2-6; 9 positions match TRBD1. After removal of 3 bases from V and 0 bases from J, the junction contained 6 bases not matched to a gene. Germline V CDR1 and CDR2: MGHRA, YSYEKL. This CDR3 contains 18 residues. DNA of the CDR3: TGCGCCAGCAGCCACACCGGGACAGGGATCTCTGGGGCCAACGTCCTGACTTTC. Encoded protein: CASSHTGTGISGANVLTF.

In its sample, this clone was seen once. This chain joins TRBV1 and TRBJ2-7; the tabulated D call, TRBD2, remains unverified against the DNA. TRBV1 is a recognized pseudogene. There are 15 residues in the CDR3. In nucleotides, the CDR3 is TGCACCAGCAGCCACTCGACTAGCGACCCCTACGAGCAGTACTTC. Translating gives CTSSHSTSDPYEQYF.